One and the same sample provided the 25 T cell receptor beta chains below, sequenced in a study of T cell changes during pregnancy in multiple sclerosis. The repertoire was sequenced with immunoSEQ multiplex PCR; TCRdb's copy has only in-frame clones and lacks some. The sample lists some 110,000 clones, less than 95% occurring once. Sample: peripheral blood, taken before pregnancy. The receptors derive from a female donor with multiple sclerosis, enrolled in a pregnancy study.

This rearrangement joins TRBV7-8 to TRBJ1-4; D is perhaps TRBD1 (6 bases). The CDR3 is 14 amino acids. Germline V gene sequence: CDR1 SGHVS, CDR2 FQNEAQ. Between the trimmed V and J ends, which lost 5 bases and 8 bases, there was a span of 15 bases. CDR3 nucleotides: TGTGCCAGCAGCCCCAGGAAGGGGGGGGAAAAACTGTTTTTT. Protein product: CASSPRKGGEKLFF.

The J gene is TRBJ2-7, the V gene TRBV5-1; TRBD1 agrees at 10 bases. V shed 0 bases, J shed 3 bases, and the junction held 0 bases outside the gene matches. The CDR3 contains 14 residues. CDR1 and CDR2 from the germline V gene are SGHRS and YFSETQ. CDR3: CASSLGTGGYEQYF. Here the CDR3 DNA reads TGCGCCAGCAGCTTGGGGACAGGGGGCTACGAGCAGTACTTC.

The chain links TRBV13 to TRBJ2-3, with D possibly matching TRBD2 (5 bases). The CDR3 loop spans 18 amino acids. V shed 1 base and J shed 3 bases, with 20 bases lying between them. Germline V gene lookup returns CDR1 PRHDT and CDR2 FYEKMQ (reference sequence). Here the CDR3 reads CASSLVNPTSRGTDTQYF. The CDR3, as DNA: TGTGCCAGCAGCTTAGTTAATCCAACTAGTCGAGGTACAGATACGCAGTATTTT.

The chain is built from TRBV5-1 and TRBJ2-3, with 14 bases lining up with TRBD2. Germline V gene lookup returns CDR1 SGHRS and CDR2 YFSETQ. The CDR3 consists of 15 residues. The junction had 5 bases not matched to a gene; V was cut back by 5 bases and J by 6 bases. The CDR3, as DNA: TGCGCCAGCAGTCTGGGACTAGCGGGGGTCGATACGCAGTATTTT. Its translation is CASSLGLAGVDTQYF.

The rearrangement uses TRBV7-2 and TRBJ1-2; unclear D gene. Germline CDR1 is SGHTA and CDR2 is FQGNSA. The CDR3 covers 13 residues. V lost 3 bases to trimming and J lost 4 bases, with 9 bases between them. CDR3 sequence (DNA): TGTGCCAGCAGCTTTAAGGGAGTCTATGGCTACACCTTC. This encodes CASSFKGVYGYTF.

This chain joins TRBV4-3 and TRBJ1-2; 7 bases are shared with TRBD1. Germline V lookup: CDR1 LGHNA, CDR2 YSLEER. The CDR3 length is 14 residues. V lost 1 base, J lost 5 bases, and 4 bases stayed unmatched. The CDR3 loop is CASSQATGVYGYTF. The CDR3 nucleotides are TGCGCCAGCAGCCAAGCAACAGGGGTGTATGGCTACACCTTC.

This rearrangement joins TRBV5-1 to TRBJ2-3, with TRBD1 matching over 7 bases. CDR1 is SGHRS and CDR2 is YFSETQ in the germline V gene. With V trimmed by 4 bases and J by 1 base, 3 bases remained unmatched. The CDR3 runs 14 residues. The chain's CDR3 is CASSGDSRTDTQYF. Written as DNA, the CDR3 is TGCGCCAGCAGCGGGGACAGCCGCACAGATACGCAGTATTTT.

This sequence joins TRBV6-6 and TRBJ1-2; D is possibly TRBD1 (5 bases). Trimming took off 5 bases at V and 4 bases at J, with 11 bases between the two ends. CDR3 length equals 13 residues. From germline, CDR1 is MNHNY and CDR2 SVGAGI (reference sequence). The CDR3 here is CASSPPGLYGYTF. Here the CDR3 DNA reads TGTGCCAGCAGTCCCCCGGGACTCTATGGCTACACCTTC.

The chain uses TRBV6-1 and TRBJ2-7; possibly TRBD1 for D (6 bases). V was pared by 6 bases and J by 5 bases, with 11 bases between. Germline-derived CDR1 and CDR2 are MNHNS and SASEGT. The CDR3 is made up of 12 amino acids. As DNA, the CDR3 is TGTGCCAGCAGAGGGGGATACGACGAGCAGTACTTC. It codes for CASRGGYDEQYF.

The J gene is TRBJ2-7, the V gene TRBV5-1; 9 positions match TRBD1. V shed 4 bases, J shed 6 bases, and the junction held 5 bases outside the gene matches. CDR1 and CDR2 from the germline V gene are SGHRS and YFSETQ. This CDR3 contains 13 residues. This chain's CDR3 is CASSPGQGGEQYF. The CDR3 DNA reads TGCGCCAGCAGCCCGGGACAGGGTGGCGAGCAGTACTTC.

The chain uses TRBV29-1 and TRBJ2-2, with D uncertain. CDR1 is SQVTM and CDR2 is ANQGSEA in the germline V gene. Trimming shortened V by 3 bases and J by 1 base, and 6 bases separated the two germline ends. This CDR3 has 13 amino acids. CDR3 sequence: CSVDPQNTGELFF. DNA for the CDR3: TGCAGCGTTGATCCCCAGAACACCGGGGAGCTGTTTTTT.

The V and J genes are TRBV6-5 and TRBJ2-7, with D uncertain. The V gene's germline CDR1 is MNHEY and CDR2 SVGAGI. V dropped 6 bases and J dropped 10 bases, with 19 bases sitting between them. This CDR3 has 13 amino acids. CDR3 DNA sequence: TGTGCCAGCAGCCCCAGTCGTCCGAGCGAACAGTACTTC. Translated, it gives CASSPSRPSEQYF.

The rearrangement links TRBV19 to TRBJ2-1, with TRBD1 matching over 8 bases. V was pared by 1 base and J by 15 bases, with 11 bases of the junction left unmatched. The CDR3 totals 14 residues. Germline CDR1 LNHDA, CDR2 SQIVND (reference sequence). CDR3 sequence reads: CASSIVADRGDSFF. The CDR3 DNA is TGTGCCAGTAGTATAGTCGCCGACAGGGGAGATTCGTTCTTC.

In this sample, this clone turned up once. This rearrangement joins TRBV19 to TRBJ1-2; D not resolved. The germline gives CDR1 LNHDA, CDR2 SQIVND (reference sequence). There are 14 residues in the CDR3. V was clipped by 7 bases and J by 4 bases, with 16 bases between them. CDR3 bases: TGTGCCAGTACCGGTCCCGAGTACTTCTATGGCTACACCTTC. This codes for CASTGPEYFYGYTF.

Concerning this clone: Other nucleotide sequences from this sample produce the same CDR3. V gene TRBV20-1 combines with J gene TRBJ2-7, with D possibly matching TRBD2 (6 bases). The CDR3 is 11 amino acids. Trimming removed 3 bases at V and 4 bases at J, with 7 bases between. Germline V lookup: CDR1 DFQATT, CDR2 SNEGSKA (reference sequence). In DNA form, the CDR3 reads TGCAGTGCTAGGGGGGGTTACGAGCAGTACTTC. Encoded protein: CSARGGYEQYF.

The rearrangement uses TRBV2 and TRBJ2-3; D unclear. V gave up 5 bases and J gave up 0 bases, with 9 bases separating them. The germline V gene encodes CDR1 SNHLY and CDR2 FYNNEI. The CDR3 has 14 amino acids. The CDR3 DNA is TGTGCCAGCAGTACTCGTTCTAGCACAGATACGCAGTATTTT. Translated: CASSTRSSTDTQYF. Complete variable domain (other parts from reference TRBV2 and TRBJ2-3): EPEVTQTPSHQVTQMGQEVILRCVPISNHLYFYWYRQILGQKVEFLVSFYNNEISEKSEIFDDQFSVERPDGSNFTLKIRSTKLEDSAMYFCASSTRSSTDTQYFGPGTRLTVL.

The gene calls are TRBV19 and TRBJ1-4, with D perhaps TRBD1 (6 bases). The germline V gene has CDR1 LNHDA and CDR2 SQIVND (reference sequence). This CDR3 has 13 amino acids. The V gene lost 8 bases and the J gene lost 8 bases, with 15 bases spanning the gap. The DNA for the CDR3 is TGTGCCAGTGGCCGGGACATCGGCGAAAAACTGTTTTTT. Translated, it gives CASGRDIGEKLFF.

The chain combines TRBV19 with TRBJ2-3; a weak D match, TRBD2 (6 bases). Trimming cost V 7 bases and J 0 bases, with 11 bases left between them. From germline, CDR1 is LNHDA and CDR2 SQIVND (reference sequence). The CDR3 runs to 14 residues. This chain's CDR3 is CASMGLASTDTQYF. The CDR3 region has the DNA TGTGCCAGTATGGGGCTAGCGAGCACAGATACGCAGTATTTT.

The chain's CDR3 is CASSTGGAISYEQYF. The CDR3 bases are TGTGCCAGCTCAACGGGGGGGGCGATATCCTACGAGCAGTACTTC. The gene calls are TRBV18 and TRBJ2-7; 8 bases fit TRBD2. V lost 5 bases and J lost 1; bases outside the gene matches: 7. The CDR3 spans 15 residues. Germline V gene sequence: CDR1 KGHSH, CDR2 LQKENI.

This chain uses TRBV4-3 with TRBJ2-3; D uncertain. CDR1 and CDR2 (germline): LGHNA, YSLEER. V lost 0 bases and J 2 bases, leaving 9 bases between the germline ends. This CDR3 contains 15 residues. CDR3 protein: CASSQDRGFTDTQYF. The CDR3 DNA reads TGCGCCAGCAGCCAAGATCGCGGCTTCACAGATACGCAGTATTTT.

This chain joins TRBV19 and TRBJ2-3, with 7 bases fitting TRBD1. V shed 8 bases and J 6 bases; nucleotides not matched to a gene: 17. The germline V gene has CDR1 LNHDA and CDR2 SQIVND (reference sequence). The length of the CDR3 is 16 residues. CDR3 sequence (DNA): TGTGCCAGTGCCAAGTTCGGGACAGAATTCCGGGATACGCAGTATTTT. This gives the protein CASAKFGTEFRDTQYF.

V usage is TRBV9 and J usage is TRBJ2-5, with a tentative D call TRBD1 (6 bases). Looked up from germline, CDR1 is SGDLS and CDR2 is YYNGEE. V was trimmed by 3 bases and J by 0 bases, leaving 9 bases between them. CDR3 size: 14 residues. The CDR3 here is CASSGGQNQETQYF. CDR3 coding DNA: TGTGCCAGCAGCGGCGGACAGAACCAAGAGACCCAGTACTTC.

This sequence joins TRBV6-1 and TRBJ2-3; D possibly corresponds to TRBD1 (6 bases). Germline CDR1 is MNHNS and CDR2 is SASEGT. The CDR3 sequence is 14 residues long. V was clipped by 4 bases and J by 4 bases, with 12 bases between them. The CDR3 DNA is TGTGCCAGCAGTGGGGACACCATCGCAGATACGCAGTATTTT. Protein product: CASSGDTIADTQYF.

CDR3 DNA: TGTGCCAGCAGCCAAGAGGACAGATACGAGCAGTACTTC. Its protein product is CASSQEDRYEQYF. This chain connects TRBV4-2 to TRBJ2-7, with TRBD1 as a possible D gene (6 bases). Germline V gene data show CDR1 as LGHNA and CDR2 as YNFKEQ. This CDR3 contains 13 residues. The germline V and J ends were trimmed by 0 bases and 4 bases, with 7 bases remaining between them.

Only a few counts were recorded for this clone. CDR3 sequence (DNA): TGTGCCAGCAGCTCTCCGGGACTAGCGGGGGCCAGCTCCTACGAGCAGTACTTC. Amino acid sequence: CASSSPGLAGASSYEQYF. V gene TRBV5-6 combines with J gene TRBJ2-7; TRBD2 matches 14 bases. V lost 3 bases, J lost 0 bases, and 8 bases stayed unmatched. Germline CDR1 and CDR2: SGHDT and YYEEEE. The CDR3 has 18 residues.